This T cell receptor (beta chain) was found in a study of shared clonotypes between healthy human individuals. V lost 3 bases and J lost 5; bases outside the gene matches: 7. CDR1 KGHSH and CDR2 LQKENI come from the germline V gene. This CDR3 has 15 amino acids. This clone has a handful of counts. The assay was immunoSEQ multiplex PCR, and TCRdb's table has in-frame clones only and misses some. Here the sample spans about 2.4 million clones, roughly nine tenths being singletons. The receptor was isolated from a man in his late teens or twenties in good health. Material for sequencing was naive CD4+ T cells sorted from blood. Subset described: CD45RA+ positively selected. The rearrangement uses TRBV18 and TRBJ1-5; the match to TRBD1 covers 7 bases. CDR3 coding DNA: TGTGCCAGCTCACCGATACAGGGGTCGGATCAGCCCCAGCATTTT. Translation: CASSPIQGSDQPQHF.